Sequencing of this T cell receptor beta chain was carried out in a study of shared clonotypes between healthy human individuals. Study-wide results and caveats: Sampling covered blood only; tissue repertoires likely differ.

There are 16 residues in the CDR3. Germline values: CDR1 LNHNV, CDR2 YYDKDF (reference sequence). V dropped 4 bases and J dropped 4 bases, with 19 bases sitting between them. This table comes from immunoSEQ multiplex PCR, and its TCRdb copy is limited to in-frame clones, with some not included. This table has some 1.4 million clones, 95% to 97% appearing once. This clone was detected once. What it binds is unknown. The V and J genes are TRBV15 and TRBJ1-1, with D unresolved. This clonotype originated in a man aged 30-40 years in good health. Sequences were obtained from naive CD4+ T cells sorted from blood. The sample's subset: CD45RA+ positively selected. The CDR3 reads CATSTTGFRMGTEAFF. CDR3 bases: TGTGCCACCAGCACGACGGGGTTTCGGATGGGCACTGAAGCTTTCTTT. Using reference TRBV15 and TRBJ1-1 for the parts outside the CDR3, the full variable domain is DAMVIQNPRYQVTQFGKPVTLSCSQTLNHNVMYWYQQKSSQAPKLLFHYYDKDFNNEADTPDNFQSRRPNTSFCFLDIRSPGLGDTAMYLCATSTTGFRMGTEAFFGQGTRLTVV.